This TCR beta chain came from a study of control samples from healthy donors and cancer patients. Sequencing was performed with immunoSEQ multiplex PCR; in TCRdb, only in-frame clones are kept and a portion is missing. The data hold around 110,000 clones, with 85% to 90% observed a single time. Concerning this clone: The sample holds other DNA sequences that translate to the same CDR3.

J gave up 8 bases and V 6 bases, and 3 bases lay outside the gene matches. The CDR3 length is 11 residues. This receptor was identified in a woman in her 50s with colorectal cancer. The chain couples TRBV12-3 or TRBV12-4 to TRBJ1-2, with 7 positions matching TRBD1. Sequencing was carried out using PBMCs. The CDR3 DNA follows: TGTGCCAGCAGCTACAGGGGCGGCTACACCTTC. Its translation is CASSYRGGYTF.